This T cell receptor (beta chain) originates from a study of T-cell memory formation after mild COVID-19. Study observations and caveats: Cross-reactive memory apparently joined, as some responding clones appeared in pre-infection memory.

As to this clonotype: Its specificity is unknown.

Germline V gene sequence: CDR1 KGHSH, CDR2 LQKENI. V was trimmed by 3 bases and J by 2 bases, leaving 5 bases between them. CDR3 size: 13 residues. 5'RACE with constant-segment primers yielded barcoded, UMI-tagged TCR alpha and TCR beta cDNA libraries. TCRdb re-derived calls from the 5' RACE reads in MiXCR, one entry per CDR3 protein. The table includes approximately 500,000 distinct CDR3 sequences, roughly 25% detected once. This sequence originates from an adult woman who had mild COVID-19 (a few samples of this study predate the infection). Cell type and time point are not known. What was sequenced was PBMCs or a T cell subset sorted from them (not recorded which). The rearrangement uses TRBV18 and TRBJ1-5, with D unresolved. CDR3 region: CASSPPGNQPQHF. CDR3 in DNA: TGTGCCAGCTCACCCCCGGGCAATCAGCCCCAGCATTTT.